The 11 T cell receptor beta chains presented below share a single source sample, sequenced in a study of cytomegalovirus exposure and HLA in healthy donors. With 60 Vbeta and 13 Jbeta primers, the PCR was carried out. The protocol was immunoSEQ multiplex PCR, while the TCRdb copy is restricted to in-frame clones and leaves out a portion. The table records 95,000 to 110,000 clones, roughly 80% of them present only once. Sequencing was done on a sample of PBMCs. These receptors were taken from a man over 45 in good health and CMV-seropositive.

V is TRBV5-4 and J is TRBJ2-3, with 7 bases identical to TRBD2. Unmatched junction bases numbered 5, after V lost 5 bases and J lost 2 bases. Germline V gene sequence: CDR1 SGHNT, CDR2 YYREEE (reference sequence). The CDR3 contains 14 residues. The CDR3 reads CASSEAGYTDTQYF. In DNA, the CDR3 is TGTGCCAGCAGTGAAGCGGGGTACACAGATACGCAGTATTTT.

The chain joins TRBV5-1 to TRBJ2-4, with D possibly matching TRBD2 (7 bases). Germline values: CDR1 SGHRS, CDR2 YFSETQ. The V end was cut by 0 bases, the J end by 2 bases, with 15 bases between. The CDR3 is 17 residues long. Here the CDR3 reads CASSLAWGGDPKNIQYF. The CDR3 region has the DNA TGCGCCAGCAGCTTGGCATGGGGGGGCGATCCCAAAAACATTCAGTACTTC.

DNA of the CDR3: TGTGCCAGCAGCTTCACTATGGCCCGTAGCGGGAGGGCCAATGAGCAGTTCTTC. Its protein product is CASSFTMARSGRANEQFF. V is TRBV7-9 and J is TRBJ2-1; TRBD2 aligns across 11 bases. V lost 3 bases to trimming and J lost 6 bases; unmatched junction nucleotides: 13. The CDR3 is made up of 18 amino acids. CDR1 is SEHNR, CDR2 FQNEAQ, per germline (reference sequence). Based on the CDR3 plus reference TRBV7-9 and TRBJ2-1, the full variable domain is DTGVSQNPRHKITKRGQNVTFRCDPISEHNRLYWYRQTLGQGPEFLTYFQNEAQLEKSRLLSDRFSAERPKGSFSTLEIQRTEQGDSAMYLCASSFTMARSGRANEQFFGPGTRLTVL.

This clone turned up a few times. This chain joins TRBV7-9 and TRBJ1-1; D unresolved. The CDR3 is 13 residues long. The germline V gene encodes CDR1 SEHNR and CDR2 FQNEAQ (reference sequence). V lost 2 bases and J lost 3, with 7 bases in between. The CDR3 spells CASSLSEDTEAFF. CDR3 sequence (DNA): TGTGCCAGCAGCTTATCAGAAGACACTGAAGCTTTCTTT.

This clone has more than one count but fewer than ten. The chain combines TRBV5-1 with TRBJ2-1, with a tentative D call TRBD1 (6 bases). This CDR3 region has 14 residues. The germline gives CDR1 SGHRS, CDR2 YFSETQ. The ends were cut back, 0 bases at V and 4 bases at J, with 8 bases in the middle. The CDR3 bases are TGCGCCAGCAGCTTGGGGACAGCTTACAATGAGCAGTTCTTC. It encodes CASSLGTAYNEQFF.

The V gene is TRBV4-1, the J gene TRBJ2-1, with D possibly TRBD2 on 5 matching bases. Trimming took off 0 bases at V and 12 bases at J, with 9 bases between the two ends. In germline, CDR1 is MGHRA, CDR2 YSYEKL. The CDR3 spans 12 residues. This CDR3 reads CASSQDPSGQFF. The CDR3 DNA reads as TGCGCCAGCAGCCAAGATCCAAGCGGGCAGTTCTTC.

This chain connects TRBV19 to TRBJ2-7; no clear D. V lost 6 bases, J lost 5 bases, and 17 bases lay in between. Germline assignment: CDR1 LNHDA and CDR2 SQIVND (reference sequence). This CDR3 contains 14 residues. CDR3 nucleotide sequence: TGTGCCAGTAGAGGCCAGTCAGGTGAGCACGAGCAGTACTTC. Amino acid sequence: CASRGQSGEHEQYF. Together with reference TRBV19 and TRBJ2-7, the CDR3 gives the full variable domain: DGGITQSPKYLFRKEGQNVTLSCEQNLNHDAMYWYRQDPGQGLRLIYYSQIVNDFQKGDIAEGYSVSREKKESFPLTVTSAQKNPTAFYLCASRGQSGEHEQYFGPGTRLTVT.

This sequence joins TRBV30 and TRBJ1-6, with TRBD1 matching 9 bases. This CDR3 contains 14 residues. Per the germline V gene, CDR1 is GTSNPN and CDR2 is SVGIG (reference sequence). The V and J ends lost 2 bases and 10 bases, in that order; junction bases with no gene match: 6. CDR3 in DNA: TGTGCCTGGAGTCATGGACAGGGGAGATCACCCCTCCACTTT. This sequence encodes CAWSHGQGRSPLHF.

This clone was counted only a few times. This rearrangement joins TRBV10-3 to TRBJ2-1; 11 bases map to TRBD2. J was trimmed by 6 bases and V by 6 bases; bases with no gene match: 4. The germline gives CDR1 ENHRY, CDR2 SYGVKD. CDR3 length equals 14 residues. The CDR3 region is CAISLAGGFNEQFF. The CDR3 nucleotides are TGTGCCATCAGCCTAGCGGGAGGATTCAATGAGCAGTTCTTC.

The V gene is TRBV6-6, the J gene TRBJ2-7; the match to TRBD1 covers 9 bases. Looked up from germline, CDR1 is MNHNY and CDR2 is SVGAGI (reference sequence). The CDR3 has 14 residues. V lost 4 bases and J lost 5; bases outside the gene matches: 6. CDR3 coding DNA: TGTGCCAGCAGTTGGGCAGACAGGGGGGACGAGCAGTACTTC. It codes for CASSWADRGDEQYF.

The genes are TRBV28 and TRBJ2-7; 10 bases fit TRBD2. The CDR3 runs to 16 residues. Germline V CDR1 and CDR2: MDHEN, SYDVKM. V was clipped by 10 bases and J by 2 bases; unmatched bases: 14. The CDR3 loop reads CATEPSRLAGTYEQYF. CDR3 DNA sequence: TGTGCCACCGAGCCCAGCAGACTAGCGGGTACCTACGAGCAGTACTTC.